One TCR beta chain is described in this entry. The antigen remains unidentified. These data originate in a study of follicular helper T cells after annual influenza vaccination. About the study: After each seasonal flu vaccination, blood came on days 0, 7 and 28. For some subjects, blood spans the 2013-2014, 2014-2015 and 2015-2016 annual vaccinations. Study-wide results and limits: Plasmablast frequency change correlated with clonality change in ICOS+CD38+ cTfh.

The protocol was immunoSEQ multiplex PCR, while the TCRdb copy is restricted to in-frame clones and leaves out a portion. The profile shows approximately 10,000 clones, 80% to 90% of them singletons. Time point defined: 2014-2015 season, 7 days after vaccination. Subjects lived in the community and lacked influenza vaccine within the prior 6 months. V dropped 8 bases and J dropped 7 bases, with 17 bases sitting between them. The V gene's germline CDR1 is SGHTA and CDR2 FQGNSA. The CDR3 runs to 13 residues. The sample was CXCR5+ CD38- circulating T follicular helper cells from blood, taken 7 days after influenza vaccination. Subset described: circulating Tfh, non-naive CD4+CXCR5+PD-1+ (ICOS+CD38+ or ICOS-CD38-). This sequence originates from an adult who received the influenza vaccine. V gene TRBV7-2 combines with J gene TRBJ1-2; D unclear. CDR3 region: CASSPTPSGGYTF. The DNA of the CDR3 is TGTGCCAGCTCCCCGACCCCCTCGGGTGGCTACACCTTC.